The clone carrying this T cell receptor (beta chain) has more than one count but fewer than ten. Authors' methods: Estimates of nucleated cell counts were drawn from the amplification of reference gene primers. Method: immunoSEQ multiplex PCR; TCRdb's copy keeps in-frame clones and lacks some. V and J calls and clone size are those listed in that table; D and trimming were worked out from the DNA. The data hold over 150,000 clones, with around three quarters observed a single time. The sample is drawn from a study of blood T cell repertoires in COVID-19. Study-wide background: Some COVID-19 samples were acute and others convalescent; all came from the United States, Italy and Spain. T cells, B-cell-depleted T cells, or PBMCs supplied cDNA or gDNA.

Trimming left V 1 base short and J 3 bases short, with 10 bases between. In germline, CDR1 is SGHRS, CDR2 YFSETQ. The CDR3 spans 15 residues. The sequenced sample was peripheral blood. This chain joins TRBV5-1 and TRBJ2-2; TRBD1 is a possible D gene (6 bases). The TCR was taken from an elderly man with acute or convalescent COVID-19. DNA of the CDR3: TGCGCCAGCAGCTTGCGTTCAGGGGACACCGGGGAGCTGTTTTTT. Translated: CASSLRSGDTGELFF.